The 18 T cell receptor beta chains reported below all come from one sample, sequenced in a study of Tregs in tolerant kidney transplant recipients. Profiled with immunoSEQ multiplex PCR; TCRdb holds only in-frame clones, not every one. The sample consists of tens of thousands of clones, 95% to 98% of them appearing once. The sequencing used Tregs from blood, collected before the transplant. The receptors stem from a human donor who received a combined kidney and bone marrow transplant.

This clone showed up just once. As DNA, the CDR3 is TGTGCCAGCAGTTACGACGGGAATCAGCCCCAGCATTTT. It encodes CASSYDGNQPQHF. The genes are TRBV6-5 and TRBJ1-5; D is undetermined. Trimming removed 2 bases from V and 4 bases from J, with 6 bases in between. The CDR3 covers 13 residues. Germline values: CDR1 MNHEY, CDR2 SVGAGI.

CDR3 protein: CASSYSPNRVSYGYTF. CDR3 DNA: TGTGCCAGCAGTTACTCTCCTAACAGGGTCTCCTATGGCTACACCTTC. The chain combines TRBV6-5 with TRBJ1-2, with D possibly TRBD1 on 6 matching bases. The germline CDR1 and CDR2 sequences are MNHEY and SVGAGI. This CDR3 spans 16 amino acids. The V end lost 0 bases, the J end lost 4 bases, and 15 bases lay between the germline ends.

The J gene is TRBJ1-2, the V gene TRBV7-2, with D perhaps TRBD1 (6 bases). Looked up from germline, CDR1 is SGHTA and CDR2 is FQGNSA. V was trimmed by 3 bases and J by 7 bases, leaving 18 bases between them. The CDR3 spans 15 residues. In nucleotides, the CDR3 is TGTGCCAGCAGCTTGAAAAAGGGGGGGGCAATTGGCTACACCTTC. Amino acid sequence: CASSLKKGGAIGYTF.

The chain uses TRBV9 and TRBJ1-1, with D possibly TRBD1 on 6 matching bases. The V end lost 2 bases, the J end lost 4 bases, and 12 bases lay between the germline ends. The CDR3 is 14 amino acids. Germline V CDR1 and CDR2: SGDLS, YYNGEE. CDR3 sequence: CASSVGQRSTEAFF. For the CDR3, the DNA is TGTGCCAGCAGCGTTGGACAGAGAAGCACTGAAGCTTTCTTT.

The CDR3, as DNA: TGTGCCAGCAGCCTCGGGTTGGGGGCTGACAATTCCTACGAGCAGTACTTC. It translates to CASSLGLGADNSYEQYF. V and J are TRBV9 and TRBJ2-7; possibly TRBD1 for D (6 bases). V dropped 4 bases and J dropped 1 base, with 21 bases sitting between them. In germline, CDR1 is SGDLS, CDR2 YYNGEE. The CDR3 consists of 17 residues.

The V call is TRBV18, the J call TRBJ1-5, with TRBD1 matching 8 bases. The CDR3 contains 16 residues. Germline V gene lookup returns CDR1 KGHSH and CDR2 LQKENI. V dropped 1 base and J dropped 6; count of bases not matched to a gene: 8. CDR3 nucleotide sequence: TGTGCCAGCTCACCACAAAGGACAGGGAGGGGTCAGCCCCAGCATTTT. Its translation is CASSPQRTGRGQPQHF.

CDR3 in amino acids: CASSLIRGNTGELFF. The DNA for the CDR3 is TGTGCCAGCAGCTTAATCAGGGGAAACACCGGGGAGCTGTTTTTT. The genes are TRBV5-6 and TRBJ2-2; a possible D gene is TRBD1 (6 bases). The V gene's germline CDR1 is SGHDT and CDR2 YYEEEE. This CDR3 comprises 15 residues. Trimming pared 2 bases from V and 2 bases from J, leaving 10 bases between.

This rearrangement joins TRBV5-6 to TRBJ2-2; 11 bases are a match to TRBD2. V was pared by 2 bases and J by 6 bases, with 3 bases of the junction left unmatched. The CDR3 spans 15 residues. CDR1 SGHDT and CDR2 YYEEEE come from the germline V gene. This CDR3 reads CASSLTSGSSGELFF. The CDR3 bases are TGTGCCAGCAGCTTAACTAGCGGGAGTTCCGGGGAGCTGTTTTTT.

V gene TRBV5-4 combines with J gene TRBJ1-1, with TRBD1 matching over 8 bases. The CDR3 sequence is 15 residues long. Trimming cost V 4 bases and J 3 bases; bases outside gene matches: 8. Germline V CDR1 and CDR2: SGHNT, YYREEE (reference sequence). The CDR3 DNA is TGTGCCAGCAGCCGGCCGGACAGGGTTGACACTGAAGCTTTCTTT. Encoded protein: CASSRPDRVDTEAFF.

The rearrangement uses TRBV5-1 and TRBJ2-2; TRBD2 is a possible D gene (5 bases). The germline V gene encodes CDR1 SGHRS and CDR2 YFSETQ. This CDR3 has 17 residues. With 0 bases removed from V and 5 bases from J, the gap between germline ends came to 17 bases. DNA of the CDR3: TGCGCCAGCAGCTTGGCCATCGATAGCGAGTATACCGGGGAGCTGTTTTTT. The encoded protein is CASSLAIDSEYTGELFF.

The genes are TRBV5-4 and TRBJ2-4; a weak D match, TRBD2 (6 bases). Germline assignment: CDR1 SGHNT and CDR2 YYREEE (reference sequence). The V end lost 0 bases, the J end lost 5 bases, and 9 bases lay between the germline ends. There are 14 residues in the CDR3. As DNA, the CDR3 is TGTGCCAGCAGCTTGGAGACTAGGGAAAACATTCAGTACTTC. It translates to CASSLETRENIQYF. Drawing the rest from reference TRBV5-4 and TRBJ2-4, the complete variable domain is ETGVTQSPTHLIKTRGQQVTLRCSSQSGHNTVSWYQQALGQGPQFIFQYYREEENGRGNFPPRFSGLQFPNYSSELNVNALELDDSALYLCASSLETRENIQYFGAGTRLSVL.

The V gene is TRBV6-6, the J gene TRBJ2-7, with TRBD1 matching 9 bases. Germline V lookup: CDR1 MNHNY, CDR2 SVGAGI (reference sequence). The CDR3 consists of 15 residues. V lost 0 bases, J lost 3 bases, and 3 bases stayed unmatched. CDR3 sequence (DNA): TGTGCCAGCAGTTACTCCGGGACAGGGTTCTACGAGCAGTACTTC. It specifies CASSYSGTGFYEQYF.

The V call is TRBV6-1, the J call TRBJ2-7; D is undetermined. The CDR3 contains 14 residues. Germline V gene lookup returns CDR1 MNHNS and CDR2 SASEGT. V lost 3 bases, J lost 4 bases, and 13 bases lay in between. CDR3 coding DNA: TGTGCCAGCAGTGACCGTGCTAGTTCGTACGAGCAGTACTTC. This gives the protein CASSDRASSYEQYF.

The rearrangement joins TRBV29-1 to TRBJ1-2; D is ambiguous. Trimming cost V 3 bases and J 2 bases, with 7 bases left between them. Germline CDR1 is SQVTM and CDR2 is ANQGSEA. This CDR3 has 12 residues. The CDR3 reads CSVDPGNYGYTF. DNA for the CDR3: TGCAGCGTTGATCCGGGGAACTATGGCTACACCTTC.

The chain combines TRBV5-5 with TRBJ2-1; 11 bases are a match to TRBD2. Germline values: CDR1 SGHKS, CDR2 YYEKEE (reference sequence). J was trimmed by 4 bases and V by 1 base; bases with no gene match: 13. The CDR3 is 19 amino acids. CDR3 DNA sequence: TGTGCCAGCAGCTTGCAGGGGCTTCCGACTAGCGGGATTTACAATGAGCAGTTCTTC. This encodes CASSLQGLPTSGIYNEQFF.

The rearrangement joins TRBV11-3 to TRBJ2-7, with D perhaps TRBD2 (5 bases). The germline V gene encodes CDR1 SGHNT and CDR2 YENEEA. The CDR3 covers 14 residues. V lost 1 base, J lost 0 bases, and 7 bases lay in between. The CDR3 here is CASSLVGGSYEQYF. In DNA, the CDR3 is TGTGCCAGCAGCTTAGTCGGAGGCTCCTACGAGCAGTACTTC.

DNA of the CDR3: TGTGCCAGCTGGCGGACAGGGGGAAGCACCGGGGAGCTGTTTTTT. Its translation: CASWRTGGSTGELFF. The genes are TRBV5-6 and TRBJ2-2; the match to TRBD1 covers 10 bases. This CDR3 spans 15 amino acids. The V gene's germline CDR1 is SGHDT and CDR2 YYEEEE. Trimming took 7 bases from V and 4 from J; bases not matched to a gene: 7.

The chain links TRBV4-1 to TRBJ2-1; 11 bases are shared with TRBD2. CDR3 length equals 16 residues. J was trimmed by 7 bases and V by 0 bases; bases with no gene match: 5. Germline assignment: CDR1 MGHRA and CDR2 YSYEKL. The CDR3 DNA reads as TGCGCCAGCAGCCAAGATCTTCCTAGCGGGAGGAATGAGCAGTTCTTC. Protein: CASSQDLPSGRNEQFF.